A selection of T cell receptor beta chains follows, all from one sample in a study of blood T cell repertoires in COVID-19. Sequencing was performed with immunoSEQ multiplex PCR; in TCRdb, only in-frame clones are kept and a portion is missing. The table includes fewer than 200,000 clones, approximately 80% detected once. Sequencing was carried out using peripheral blood. Receptors originate from a woman older than 75 with active or convalescent COVID-19. The CDR3 runs from the conserved cysteine through the conserved F or W. Each record gives: CDR3 DNA, CDR3 protein, J gene, clone size, V gene, D gene. A D gene is named only where the DNA matches it firmly. Part of the rows lack a size; the others show once, few, many or a class for expanded clones.

CDR3nt: TGTGCAAGTCGCTTAAGAGTAGACTTCCGAGAGACCCAGTACTTC; CDR3aa: CASRLRVDFRETQYF; j_gene: TRBJ2-5; abundance: NA; v_gene: TRBV12-2; d_gene: NA
CDR3nt: TGCGCCAGCAGCTTGAGTAGGGGGTGGTTCTTC; CDR3aa: CASSLSRGWFF; j_gene: TRBJ2-1; abundance: NA; v_gene: TRBV5-1; d_gene: NA
CDR3nt: TGTGCCAGCAGACATCTCCTCGATACGGGACAGGGGGGATGGGGCTACACCTTC; CDR3aa: CASRHLLDTGQGGWGYTF; j_gene: TRBJ1-2; abundance: once; v_gene: TRBV27; d_gene: TRBD1
CDR3nt: TGTGCCAGCAGTCCTAGGACAGCCCTTAGTTCACCCCTCCACTTT; CDR3aa: CASSPRTALSSPLHF; j_gene: TRBJ1-6; abundance: once; v_gene: TRBV2; d_gene: NA
CDR3nt: TGTGCCAGCAGTCCCACCCGACAGGGGGCCACTGAAGCTTTCTTT; CDR3aa: CASSPTRQGATEAFF; j_gene: TRBJ1-1; abundance: NA; v_gene: TRBV6-5; d_gene: TRBD1
CDR3nt: TGTGCCAGCAGCTTAGCCAGGGGGCGAGGTAATGAAAAACTGTTTTTT; CDR3aa: CASSLARGRGNEKLFF; j_gene: TRBJ1-4; abundance: NA; v_gene: TRBV7-2; d_gene: TRBD1
CDR3nt: TGTGCCAGTACCAATCCCAGGGGGCGTAATACCGGGGAGCTGTTTTTT; CDR3aa: CASTNPRGRNTGELFF; j_gene: TRBJ2-2; abundance: NA; v_gene: TRBV19; d_gene: TRBD1
CDR3nt: TGTGCCAGCAGCCAGGCCAGGGGGTATAATTCACCCCTCCACTTT; CDR3aa: CASSQARGYNSPLHF; j_gene: TRBJ1-6; abundance: NA; v_gene: TRBV3-1/TRBV3-2; d_gene: TRBD1
CDR3nt: TGTGCCAGCAGTAACTCGGACAGGGCCAGCACAGATACGCAGTATTTT; CDR3aa: CASSNSDRASTDTQYF; j_gene: TRBJ2-3; abundance: NA; v_gene: TRBV28; d_gene: TRBD1
CDR3nt: TGTGCCAGCTCACCGGGGACAGGGAACACTGAAGCTTTCTTT; CDR3aa: CASSPGTGNTEAFF; j_gene: TRBJ1-1; abundance: NA; v_gene: TRBV18; d_gene: TRBD1